The 22 T cell receptor beta chains in this list originate from one sample, sequenced in a study of T cells of healthy individuals. MiXCR was run by TCRdb on the 5' RACE reads, yielding one entry per CDR3 protein. There are 85,000 to 100,000 distinct CDR3 sequences in the sample; approximately 15% occur only once, and approximately 6% lies in the top ten. These receptors were collected from a human donor in good health.

There are many counts of this clonotype. The rearrangement uses TRBV18 and TRBJ1-6; D call uncertain. CDR1 and CDR2 (germline): KGHSH, LQKENI. The CDR3 loop spans 15 amino acids. V was cut by 3 bases and J by 14 bases, with 20 bases left in between. The CDR3: CASSPLRDRTSALHF. CDR3 coding DNA: TGTGCCAGCTCACCCCTCCGAGATAGAACTTCGGCCCTCCACTTT. The full variable domain, with the rest looked up from reference TRBV18 and TRBJ1-6, is NAGVMQNPRHLVRRRGQEARLRCSPMKGHSHVYWYRQLPEEGLKFMVYLQKENIIDESGMPKERFSAEFPKEGPSILRIQQVVRGDSAAYFCASSPLRDRTSALHFGNGTRLTVT.

The chain combines TRBV4-3 with TRBJ2-5, with TRBD2 matching over 9 bases. V gave up 3 bases and J gave up 5 bases; unmatched junction bases: 7. The CDR3 loop spans 15 amino acids. Germline CDR1 is LGHNA and CDR2 is YSLEER. The chain's CDR3 is CASSQSGRPVETQYF. CDR3 bases: TGCGCCAGCAGCCAGAGCGGGAGGCCTGTCGAGACCCAGTACTTC.

This chain links TRBV6-2 or TRBV6-3 with TRBJ2-1; D is perhaps TRBD2 (7 bases). Looked up from germline, CDR1 is MNHEY and CDR2 is SVGEGT. The CDR3 is made up of 15 amino acids. V shed 4 bases and J shed 9 bases, with 19 bases lying between them. The CDR3 sequence is CASSFGGGQGGEQFF. CDR3 nucleotides: TGTGCCAGCAGTTTTGGCGGGGGCCAAGGTGGTGAGCAGTTCTTC.

This sequence joins TRBV5-6 and TRBJ1-2, with D uncertain. The V end lost 2 bases, the J end lost 2 bases, and 13 bases lay between the germline ends. Per germline, CDR1 SGHDT and CDR2 YYEEEE. CDR3 size: 15 residues. The CDR3 sequence: CASSFGGRPNYGYTF. Written as DNA, the CDR3 is TGTGCCAGCAGCTTCGGAGGGCGACCCAACTATGGCTACACCTTC.

Ten or more counts support this clonotype. The CDR3 coding sequence is TGTGCCAGCAGCCCGGGACGCCTTACTCGAGAGACCCAGTACTTC. Translating gives CASSPGRLTRETQYF. The chain joins TRBV12-3 or TRBV12-4 to TRBJ2-5; D tentatively reads TRBD1 or TRBD2 (5 bases each). This CDR3 comprises 15 residues. Trimming stripped 6 bases from V and 4 bases from J, with 18 bases between.

A few counts support this clonotype. The V call is TRBV7-9, the J call TRBJ2-7; 10 bases are shared with TRBD1. With V trimmed by 1 base and J by 4 bases, 22 bases remained unmatched. The CDR3 spans 21 residues. Per the germline V gene, CDR1 is SEHNR and CDR2 is FQNEAQ (reference sequence). CDR3 amino acids: CASSLGRGTGAIGPIVYEQYF. Here the CDR3 DNA reads TGTGCCAGCAGCTTAGGGCGTGGGACAGGGGCCATTGGACCAATAGTGTACGAGCAGTACTTC.

In its sample, this clonotype was seen many times. The chain is built from TRBV12-3 or TRBV12-4 and TRBJ1-2; D perhaps matches TRBD1 (5 bases). The CDR3 totals 13 residues. The V gene lost 6 bases and the J gene lost 9 bases, with 17 bases spanning the gap. The CDR3 DNA reads TGTGCCAGCAGCCCGGGGCTATTGCTACGCTACACCTTC. Its protein product is CASSPGLLLRYTF.

In its sample, this clonotype was seen a few times. This chain joins TRBV7-8 and TRBJ2-1, with no clear D. Between the trimmed V and J ends, which lost 0 bases and 8 bases, there was a span of 5 bases. Germline CDR1 SGHVS, CDR2 FQNEAQ. The CDR3 has 12 amino acids. In DNA, the CDR3 is TGTGCCAGCAGCTTAGCTTATTATGAGCAGTTCTTC. Translation gives CASSLAYYEQFF.

Only a few counts were recorded for this clonotype. This chain uses TRBV13 with TRBJ2-1; 9 bases are shared with TRBD1. This CDR3 contains 15 residues. The V gene's germline CDR1 is PRHDT and CDR2 FYEKMQ (reference sequence). The trim removed 4 bases at V and 8 bases at J, leaving 9 bases unmatched. The chain's CDR3 is CASSSGTGRSHEQFF. The CDR3 DNA reads TGTGCCAGCAGCTCCGGGACAGGGAGGTCCCATGAGCAGTTCTTC.

The table lists this clonotype with many counts. The chain employs TRBV7-9 and TRBJ2-7; 9 nucleotides agree with TRBD1. V dropped 5 bases and J dropped 0; count of bases not matched to a gene: 8. Germline CDR1 reads SEHNR; CDR2 reads FQNEAQ (reference sequence). The CDR3 is 16 amino acids. The CDR3 sequence is CASSTVDRGLSYEQYF. The CDR3 DNA sequence: TGTGCCAGCAGCACAGTGGACAGGGGTCTCTCCTACGAGCAGTACTTC.

The rearrangement links TRBV10-2 to TRBJ2-3; D tentatively fits TRBD1 or TRBD2 (6 bases each). This CDR3 comprises 14 residues. V was cut by 8 bases and J by 4 bases, with 16 bases left in between. CDR1 is WSHSY and CDR2 is SAAADI in the germline V gene. CDR3 residues: CASVDLGGSDTQYF. DNA of the CDR3: TGCGCCAGCGTAGATCTCGGGGGCTCAGATACGCAGTATTTT.

V usage is TRBV4-1 and J usage is TRBJ1-6; maybe TRBD1 (6 bases). The CDR3 has 16 residues. Germline lookup yields CDR1 MGHRA and CDR2 YSYEKL. The V and J ends lost 1 base and 6 bases respectively, with 13 bases between them. The CDR3, as DNA: TGCGCCAGCAGCCAAGGGACAGACATACCTAATTCACCCCTCCACTTT. It codes for CASSQGTDIPNSPLHF.

This clonotype was observed a few times. The chain recombines TRBV7-9 with TRBJ2-3; TRBD2 might be the D (6 bases). Looked up from germline, CDR1 is SEHNR and CDR2 is FQNEAQ (reference sequence). The CDR3 is made up of 14 amino acids. The V end lost 5 bases, the J end lost 2 bases, and 11 bases lay between the germline ends. The CDR3 sequence: CASSPPGDTDTQYF. Written as DNA, the CDR3 is TGTGCCAGCAGCCCCCCGGGGGACACAGATACGCAGTATTTT.

This clonotype was seen a few times. The chain is built from TRBV5-6 and TRBJ1-5; D may be TRBD1 (6 bases). Germline V lookup: CDR1 SGHDT, CDR2 YYEEEE. V dropped 4 bases and J dropped 2 bases, with 16 bases sitting between them. This CDR3 region has 16 residues. CDR3 sequence (DNA): TGTGCCAGCAGCCCAGCGGGGGGCCGGGGCAATCAGCCCCAGCATTTT. The encoded protein is CASSPAGGRGNQPQHF.

The rearrangement uses TRBV12-3 or TRBV12-4 and TRBJ2-3; 8 nucleotides agree with TRBD2. V lost 7 bases and J lost 3; bases outside the gene matches: 6. The CDR3 extends over 14 amino acids. CDR3 residues: CASNRGGRTDTQYF. The CDR3 DNA reads as TGTGCCAGCAATCGCGGGGGGAGGACAGATACGCAGTATTTT.

The sample holds a few counts of this clonotype. CDR3 residues: CASSQGAEGAQNEQFF. For the CDR3, the DNA is TGTGCCAGCAGCCAGGGGGCCGAAGGAGCACAAAATGAGCAGTTCTTC. V and J are TRBV6-2 or TRBV6-3 and TRBJ2-1; 8 positions agree with TRBD1. Germline V gene lookup returns CDR1 MNHEY and CDR2 SVGEGT. The CDR3 runs 16 residues. The V and J ends lost 6 bases and 7 bases, in that order; junction bases with no gene match: 14.

The chain combines TRBV10-3 with TRBJ2-1; weak D call: TRBD1 (6 bases). The V gene lost 7 bases and the J gene lost 4 bases, with 17 bases spanning the gap. Germline CDR1 and CDR2: ENHRY and SYGVKD. This CDR3 has 15 residues. DNA for the CDR3: TGTGCCATCACGGCGCAATTGGGGGCATACAATGAGCAGTTCTTC. Residues: CAITAQLGAYNEQFF.

The CDR3 region has the DNA TGCAGCGTTGAAGGCGGGGGGGCAAGCTCCTACGAGCAGTACTTC. Translated: CSVEGGGASSYEQYF. The chain recombines TRBV29-1 with TRBJ2-7; 9 nucleotides agree with TRBD2. CDR3 length: 15 amino acids. Losses at the gene ends were 1 base for V and 0 bases for J; bases not matched to a gene: 4. Germline values: CDR1 SQVTM, CDR2 ANQGSEA.

This clonotype was recorded once. CDR3 protein: CASSLKERGKAFF. The CDR3 DNA follows: TGTGCCAGCAGCTTAAAAGAACGGGGGAAAGCTTTCTTT. The genes are TRBV7-3 and TRBJ1-1; tentatively, D is TRBD1 (5 bases). This CDR3 comprises 13 residues. Germline V gene lookup returns CDR1 SGHTA and CDR2 FQGTGA. Trimming shortened V by 1 base and J by 9 bases, and 12 bases separated the two germline ends.

There are a few counts of this clonotype. The chain combines TRBV9 with TRBJ1-1; D is uncertain. Trimming cost V 0 bases and J 6 bases, with 9 bases left between them. The V gene's germline CDR1 is SGDLS and CDR2 YYNGEE. This CDR3 has 13 residues. The CDR3 protein is CASSVGGGSEAFF. The DNA for the CDR3 is TGTGCCAGCAGCGTAGGCGGAGGGTCTGAAGCTTTCTTT. Combining the CDR3 with reference TRBV9 and TRBJ1-1 gives the whole variable domain DSGVTQTPKHLITATGQRVTLRCSPRSGDLSVYWYQQSLDQGLQFLIQYYNGEERAKGNILERFSAQQFPDLHSELNLSSLELGDSALYFCASSVGGGSEAFFGQGTRLTVV.

This clonotype was counted many times. J is TRBJ2-1 and V is TRBV5-4; 7 nucleotides match TRBD2. The length of the CDR3 is 13 residues. Germline V lookup: CDR1 SGHNT, CDR2 YYREEE (reference sequence). The trim removed 0 bases at V and 14 bases at J, leaving 8 bases unmatched. Here the CDR3 reads CASSLESGGGEFF. As DNA, the CDR3 is TGTGCCAGCAGCTTGGAGTCGGGGGGAGGGGAGTTCTTC.

This clonotype was seen repeatedly, ten times or more. The CDR3 nucleotides are TGTGCCAGCAGCTCGTTGACTTCCAGCTCTGGGGCCAACGTCCTGACTTTC. This encodes CASSSLTSSSGANVLTF. V and J are TRBV7-9 and TRBJ2-6; D is uncertain. Per the germline V gene, CDR1 is SEHNR and CDR2 is FQNEAQ (reference sequence). Trimming cost V 4 bases and J 0 bases, with 13 bases left between them. The CDR3 runs 17 residues.